This T cell receptor (beta chain) appears in the sequencing data of a study of cytomegalovirus exposure and HLA in healthy donors. The CDR3 totals 14 residues. V was pared by 1 base and J by 4 bases, with 9 bases between. Germline CDR1 and CDR2: SGHNT and YENEEA. Primers for the PCR totalled 60 Vbeta and 13 Jbeta. This table comes from immunoSEQ multiplex PCR, and its TCRdb copy is limited to in-frame clones, with some not included. The repertoire table contains over 150,000 clones. The TCR was taken from a boy younger than 18 in good health and CMV-seronegative. The sequencing sample was made of PBMCs. The chain carries TRBV11-3 and TRBJ2-3; D gene ambiguous. CDR3 residues: CASSLGRYSDTQYF. For the CDR3, the DNA is TGTGCCAGCAGCTTAGGGCGGTATTCAGATACGCAGTATTTT.